This passage covers 30 T cell receptor beta chains from one sample sequenced in a study of a mutant IDH1 vaccine in newly diagnosed glioma. Antigens for these TCRs are unknown. Measured with immunoSEQ multiplex PCR; TCRdb has only the in-frame clones, and not every one. The sample lists 50,000 to 70,000 clones; over 70% were seen once. Time point indicated: week 23, last vaccination. A 20-mer mutant IDH1 peptide at 300 ug was injected subcutaneously with topical imiquimod. This specimen was PBMCs, taken from a glioma patient whose treatment included an IDH1 peptide vaccine. The source of these receptors is a man in his late teens or twenties with glioma.

This chain uses TRBV4-2 with TRBJ1-1, with D tentatively TRBD1 (5 bases). The V and J ends lost 0 bases and 8 bases respectively, with 19 bases between them. Germline-derived CDR1 and CDR2 are LGHNA and YNFKEQ. This CDR3 has 16 amino acids. CDR3 residues: CASSQDHAGSTIEAFF. The CDR3 DNA sequence: TGTGCCAGCAGCCAAGATCATGCAGGGTCGACGATCGAAGCTTTCTTT.

The chain has TRBV5-1 and TRBJ2-2, with a weak D call TRBD1 (5 bases). V gave up 3 bases and J gave up 6 bases, with 12 bases separating them. This CDR3 has 14 residues. Germline V gene lookup returns CDR1 SGHRS and CDR2 YFSETQ. The CDR3 DNA follows: TGCGCCAGCAGCTCGCCCGTCAGGGCCGGGGAGCTGTTTTTT. Its protein product is CASSSPVRAGELFF.

The chain links TRBV5-1 to TRBJ1-3, with 9 bases aligning to TRBD1. Germline trimming cut 1 base from V and 6 bases from J; bases unmatched to any gene: 2. CDR3 length: 14 amino acids. Germline V gene sequence: CDR1 SGHRS, CDR2 YFSETQ. The CDR3 spells CASSLTGGQNTIYF. CDR3 sequence (DNA): TGCGCCAGCAGCTTGACAGGGGGCCAAAACACCATATATTTT.

This CDR3 reads CASSYAAPASTDTQYF. The CDR3 DNA sequence: TGTGCCAGCAGTTACGCCGCACCTGCAAGCACAGATACGCAGTATTTT. V and J are TRBV6-5 and TRBJ2-3; D remains ambiguous. This CDR3 is built from 16 residues. V was pared by 2 bases and J by 0 bases, with 12 bases between. Germline V gives CDR1 MNHEY, CDR2 SVGAGI.

This chain uses TRBV29-1 with TRBJ1-1; 8 nucleotides align to TRBD1. CDR3 length equals 12 residues. J lost 4 bases, V lost 6 bases, and 4 bases had no gene match. Germline lookup yields CDR1 SQVTM and CDR2 ANQGSEA. The DNA for the CDR3 is TGCAGCGTGCACGGACAGGGCACTGAAGCTTTCTTT. It is translated as CSVHGQGTEAFF.

Only a few counts were recorded for this clone. The J gene is TRBJ1-1, the V gene TRBV30; TRBD1 might be the D (5 bases). CDR1 GTSNPN and CDR2 SVGIG come from the germline V gene (reference sequence). Trimming took off 3 bases at V and 1 base at J, with 12 bases between the two ends. The CDR3 is 14 amino acids. Here the CDR3 reads CAWSRPDRNTEAFF. As DNA, the CDR3 is TGTGCCTGGAGCCGACCCGACAGGAACACTGAAGCTTTCTTT.

The chain employs TRBV2 and TRBJ1-6; no clear D. Germline CDR1 is SNHLY and CDR2 is FYNNEI. Trimming removed 6 bases from V and 9 bases from J, with 18 bases in between. This CDR3 has 15 residues. The CDR3 here is CASRSRSGEGSPLHF. Here the CDR3 DNA reads TGTGCCAGCAGATCGCGGTCGGGCGAAGGTTCACCCCTCCACTTT. Full variable domain (missing parts from reference TRBV2 and TRBJ1-6): EPEVTQTPSHQVTQMGQEVILRCVPISNHLYFYWYRQILGQKVEFLVSFYNNEISEKSEIFDDQFSVERPDGSNFTLKIRSTKLEDSAMYFCASRSRSGEGSPLHFGNGTRLTVT.

The V call is TRBV27, the J call TRBJ2-7; TRBD2 matches at 7 bases. From germline, CDR1 is MNHEY and CDR2 SMNVEV (reference sequence). The CDR3 totals 11 residues. V lost 7 bases and J lost 6; bases outside the gene matches: 3. DNA of the CDR3: TGTGCCAGCACGGGGGGTGCCGAGCAGTACTTC. Protein product: CASTGGAEQYF.

The V and J genes are TRBV18 and TRBJ1-2, with TRBD1 identical over 8 bases. The CDR3 consists of 16 residues. The junction had 14 bases not matched to a gene; V was cut back by 3 bases and J by 8 bases. Germline V gene data show CDR1 as KGHSH and CDR2 as LQKENI. The CDR3 spells CASSPPGQGAPGGYTF. The CDR3 DNA reads TGTGCCAGCTCACCCCCAGGCCAGGGGGCTCCGGGCGGCTACACCTTC.

This clone was detected once. This chain connects TRBV29-1 to TRBJ1-2, with D unclear. Trimming took 4 bases from V and 4 from J, leaving 16 bases between them. The CDR3 covers 14 residues. Per the germline V gene, CDR1 is SQVTM and CDR2 is ANQGSEA. The CDR3 DNA is TGCAGCGTTGGGCCCCGGGAAATCGGCTATGGCTACACCTTC. The encoded protein is CSVGPREIGYGYTF. The full variable domain, its missing parts supplied by reference TRBV29-1 and TRBJ1-2, is SAVISQKPSRDICQRGTSLTIQCQVDSQVTMMFWYRQQPGQSLTLIATANQGSEATYESGFVIDKFPISRPNLTFSTLTVSNMSPEDSSIYLCSVGPREIGYGYTFGSGTRLTVV.

V is TRBV27 and J is TRBJ2-3; D might be TRBD2 (6 bases). The CDR3 consists of 14 residues. V dropped 3 bases and J dropped 6 bases, with 13 bases sitting between them. From germline, CDR1 is MNHEY and CDR2 SMNVEV (reference sequence). CDR3 region: CASSFSGAMDTQYF. CDR3 sequence (DNA): TGTGCCAGCAGTTTTAGCGGCGCCATGGATACGCAGTATTTT.

The chain joins TRBV29-1 to TRBJ1-1; 7 bases are a match to TRBD1. The CDR3 loop spans 16 amino acids. Germline CDR1 reads SQVTM; CDR2 reads ANQGSEA. The V segment lost 3 bases and the J segment 2 bases; nucleotides outside the gene matches: 12. CDR3 sequence reads: CSVDVQGDRQNTEAFF. CDR3 nucleotide sequence: TGCAGCGTTGATGTTCAGGGGGACAGACAAAACACTGAAGCTTTCTTT.

The chain links TRBV30 to TRBJ2-7; 8 positions match TRBD2. The germline CDR1 and CDR2 sequences are GTSNPN and SVGIG (reference sequence). After removal of 3 bases from V and 2 bases from J, the junction contained 6 bases not matched to a gene. The CDR3 sequence is 14 residues long. The DNA of the CDR3 is TGTGCCTGGAGCCTAGGACTAGCAACCTACGAGCAGTACTTC. It is translated as CAWSLGLATYEQYF.

This clone was seen just once. The chain couples TRBV13 to TRBJ2-7; 8 nucleotides line up with TRBD2. Trimming took 0 bases from V and 2 from J; bases not matched to a gene: 6. The CDR3 is made up of 16 amino acids. Germline V gene sequence: CDR1 PRHDT, CDR2 FYEKMQ (reference sequence). The DNA of the CDR3 is TGTGCCAGCAGCTTAGGCCAACTAGCGGTGCCCTACGAGCAGTACTTC. Its protein is CASSLGQLAVPYEQYF. Using reference TRBV13 and TRBJ2-7 for the parts outside the CDR3, the full variable domain is AAGVIQSPRHLIKEKRETATLKCYPIPRHDTVYWYQQGPGQDPQFLISFYEKMQSDKGSIPDRFSAQQFSDYHSELNMSSLELGDSALYFCASSLGQLAVPYEQYFGPGTRLTVT.

The gene calls are TRBV4-3 and TRBJ1-2, with TRBD1 matching 10 bases. The CDR3 length is 18 residues. V lost 0 bases, J lost 2 bases, and 9 bases stayed unmatched. The V gene's germline CDR1 is LGHNA and CDR2 YSLEER. CDR3 region: CASSQETRQGASNYGYTF. The CDR3 DNA sequence: TGCGCCAGCAGCCAAGAGACGCGACAGGGGGCATCAAACTATGGCTACACCTTC.

CDR3 residues: CASSLGRRRSNQPQHF. Here the CDR3 DNA reads TGTGCCAGTAGCCTAGGGCGACGGCGTAGCAATCAGCCCCAGCATTTT. The chain has TRBV19 and TRBJ1-5; no reliable D call. This CDR3 has 16 residues. Trimming left V 6 bases short and J 0 bases short, with 15 bases between. In germline, CDR1 is LNHDA, CDR2 SQIVND (reference sequence).

This sequence joins TRBV5-1 and TRBJ1-1; the D is unclear. The CDR3 length is 14 residues. Germline lookup yields CDR1 SGHRS and CDR2 YFSETQ. V was pared by 1 base and J by 1 base, with 8 bases between. CDR3 DNA: TGCGCCAGCAGCTTGTACGGAAGGAACACTGAAGCTTTCTTT. Translated, it gives CASSLYGRNTEAFF.

The CDR3 DNA reads TGTGCCAGCAGCCAAGACTTGACAGGGGGAGAGACCCAGTACTTC. Protein: CASSQDLTGGETQYF. The chain links TRBV4-2 to TRBJ2-5, with TRBD1 identical over 9 bases. Germline V gene lookup returns CDR1 LGHNA and CDR2 YNFKEQ. Trimming removed 0 bases from V and 4 bases from J; junction bases left unmatched: 3. The CDR3 sequence is 15 residues long.

This sequence joins TRBV11-2 and TRBJ2-7, with D hard to call. Germline-derived CDR1 and CDR2 are SGHAT and FQNNGV. Trimming cost V 4 bases and J 1 base, with 20 bases left between them. This CDR3 has 17 residues. The CDR3 is CASSSFWTSRRSYEQYF. Here the CDR3 DNA reads TGTGCCAGCAGCTCCTTTTGGACGTCCCGGCGGTCCTACGAGCAGTACTTC.

Here the CDR3 reads CASSESSGDSLEAFF. CDR3 in DNA: TGTGCCAGCAGTGAATCGTCCGGCGACAGCCTTGAAGCTTTCTTT. V is TRBV25-1 and J is TRBJ1-1; D is perhaps TRBD1 (5 bases). The CDR3 extends over 15 amino acids. V lost 1 base to trimming and J lost 7 bases, with 16 bases between them. Per germline, CDR1 MGHDK and CDR2 SYGVNS.

The genes are TRBV18 and TRBJ2-2, with a weak D call TRBD1 (5 bases). Trimming cost V 0 bases and J 6 bases, with 8 bases left between them. Looked up from germline, CDR1 is KGHSH and CDR2 is LQKENI. The CDR3 has 14 residues. This chain's CDR3 is CASSPPLGAGELFF. CDR3 DNA sequence: TGTGCCAGCTCACCACCGTTAGGGGCCGGGGAGCTGTTTTTT. Filled out from reference TRBV18 and TRBJ2-2, the complete variable domain reads NAGVMQNPRHLVRRRGQEARLRCSPMKGHSHVYWYRQLPEEGLKFMVYLQKENIIDESGMPKERFSAEFPKEGPSILRIQQVVRGDSAAYFCASSPPLGAGELFFGEGSRLTVL.

This clone was observed once. The rearrangement uses TRBV7-8 and TRBJ1-5, with D perhaps matching TRBD1 (6 bases). The CDR3 covers 17 residues. V lost 0 bases to trimming and J lost 7 bases, with 19 bases between them. In germline, CDR1 is SGHVS, CDR2 FQNEAQ. CDR3 nucleotides: TGTGCCAGCAGCTTAGCTTTTTGGGCCAGGGGTCTGCAGCCCCAGCATTTT. It codes for CASSLAFWARGLQPQHF.

The J gene is TRBJ1-1, the V gene TRBV19; no firm D call. This CDR3 contains 14 residues. Germline lookup yields CDR1 LNHDA and CDR2 SQIVND (reference sequence). Deletions cut 3 bases from V and 2 bases from J, with 10 bases between. The CDR3 DNA sequence: TGTGCCAGTAGTATGGGATGGGCTAACACTGAAGCTTTCTTT. Translation gives CASSMGWANTEAFF.

The rearrangement joins TRBV7-2 to TRBJ1-1, with D tentatively TRBD1 (6 bases). The length of the CDR3 is 16 residues. V was trimmed by 2 bases and J by 1 base, leaving 14 bases between them. The germline CDR1 and CDR2 sequences are SGHTA and FQGNSA. CDR3 amino acids: CASSLWLTGPNTEAFF. DNA of the CDR3: TGTGCCAGCAGCTTATGGTTGACAGGCCCGAACACTGAAGCTTTCTTT.

The V gene is TRBV6-5, the J gene TRBJ1-1, with D possibly being TRBD1 (5 bases). The CDR3 has 13 amino acids. V shed 0 bases and J shed 8 bases, with 10 bases lying between them. Germline-derived CDR1 and CDR2 are MNHEY and SVGAGI. In DNA form, the CDR3 reads TGTGCCAGCAGTTACTCGGGGGTCGCAGAAGCTTTCTTT. Protein product: CASSYSGVAEAFF.

The chain has TRBV9 and TRBJ2-7; D possibly corresponds to TRBD1 (6 bases). The V end was cut by 4 bases, the J end by 3 bases, with 8 bases between. CDR3 size: 12 residues. Germline CDR1 is SGDLS and CDR2 is YYNGEE. CDR3 sequence reads: CASSRGGYEQYF. The DNA for the CDR3 is TGTGCCAGCAGCAGAGGGGGCTACGAGCAGTACTTC.

The V call is TRBV9, the J call TRBJ2-1; a weak D match, TRBD2 (7 bases). This CDR3 spans 15 amino acids. V was trimmed by 2 bases and J by 8 bases, leaving 17 bases between them. Germline lookup yields CDR1 SGDLS and CDR2 YYNGEE. Here the CDR3 reads CASSVWGGPFHEQFF. Here the CDR3 DNA reads TGTGCCAGCAGCGTTTGGGGGGGCCCTTTCCATGAGCAGTTCTTC.

This chain joins TRBV25-1 and TRBJ1-1, with a weak D call TRBD1 (6 bases). Looked up from germline, CDR1 is MGHDK and CDR2 is SYGVNS. Trimming shortened V by 6 bases and J by 0 bases, and 11 bases separated the two germline ends. The CDR3 loop spans 14 amino acids. CDR3 nucleotide sequence: TGTGCCAGCAGAACACAGGGTTTGAACACTGAAGCTTTCTTT. It is translated as CASRTQGLNTEAFF.

The J gene is TRBJ2-7, the V gene TRBV7-2; 7 nucleotides agree with TRBD1. V lost 5 bases to trimming and J lost 2 bases; unmatched junction nucleotides: 6. The CDR3 totals 14 residues. Germline-derived CDR1 and CDR2 are SGHTA and FQGNSA. The CDR3 coding sequence is TGTGCCAGCAGCCCGCACAGGGGAACCTACGAGCAGTACTTC. This translates into CASSPHRGTYEQYF. The complete variable domain, with remaining parts taken from reference TRBV7-2 and TRBJ2-7, reads GAGVSQSPSNKVTEKGKDVELRCDPISGHTALYWYRQSLGQGLEFLIYFQGNSAPDKSGLPSDRFSAERTGGSVSTLTIQRTQQEDSAVYLCASSPHRGTYEQYFGPGTRLTVT.

The chain uses TRBV2 and TRBJ2-7; tentatively, D is TRBD1 (7 bases). From germline, CDR1 is SNHLY and CDR2 FYNNEI. The germline V and J ends were trimmed by 1 base and 6 bases, with 13 bases remaining between them. The CDR3 is 14 residues long. The CDR3 sequence is CASSEEGTAGEQYF. In DNA, the CDR3 is TGTGCCAGCAGTGAAGAGGGGACAGCGGGCGAGCAGTACTTC.